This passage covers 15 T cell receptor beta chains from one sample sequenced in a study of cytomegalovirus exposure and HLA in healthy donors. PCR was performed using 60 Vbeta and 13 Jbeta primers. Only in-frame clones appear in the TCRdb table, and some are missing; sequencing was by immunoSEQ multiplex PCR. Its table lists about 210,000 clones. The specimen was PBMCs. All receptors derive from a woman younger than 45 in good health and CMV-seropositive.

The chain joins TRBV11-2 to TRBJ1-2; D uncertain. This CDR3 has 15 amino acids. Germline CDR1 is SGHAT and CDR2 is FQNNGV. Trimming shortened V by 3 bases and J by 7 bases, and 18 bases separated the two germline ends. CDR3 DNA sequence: TGTGCCAGCAGCTTGACCATCGGACCTGCGGGTGGCTACACCTTC. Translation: CASSLTIGPAGGYTF.

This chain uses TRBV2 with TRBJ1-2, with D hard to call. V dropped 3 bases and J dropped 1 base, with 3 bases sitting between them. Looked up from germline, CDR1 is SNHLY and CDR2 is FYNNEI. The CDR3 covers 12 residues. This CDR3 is CASSDNNYGYTF. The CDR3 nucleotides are TGTGCCAGCAGTGACAATAACTATGGCTACACCTTC.

CDR3 nucleotides: TGCGCAATGCGGGCGGGAACGTACAATGAGCAGTTCTTC. Amino acid sequence: CAMRAGTYNEQFF. The chain is built from TRBV4-1 and TRBJ2-1; TRBD2 is a possible D gene (6 bases). This CDR3 has 13 residues. Germline CDR1 reads MGHRA; CDR2 reads YSYEKL.

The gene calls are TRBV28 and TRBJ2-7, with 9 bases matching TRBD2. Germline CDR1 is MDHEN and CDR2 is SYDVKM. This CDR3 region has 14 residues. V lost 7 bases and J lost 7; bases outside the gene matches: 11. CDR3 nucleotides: TGTGCCAGCACGGCTAGCGGGGCGTCCGGGGAGCAGTACTTC. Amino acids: CASTASGASGEQYF.

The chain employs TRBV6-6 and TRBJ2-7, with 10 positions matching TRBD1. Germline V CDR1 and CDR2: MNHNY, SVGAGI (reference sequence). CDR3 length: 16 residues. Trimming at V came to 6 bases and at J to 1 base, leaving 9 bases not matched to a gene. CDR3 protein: CASRTGGYLFSYEQYF. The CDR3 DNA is TGTGCCAGCAGGACAGGGGGCTACCTTTTTTCCTACGAGCAGTACTTC.

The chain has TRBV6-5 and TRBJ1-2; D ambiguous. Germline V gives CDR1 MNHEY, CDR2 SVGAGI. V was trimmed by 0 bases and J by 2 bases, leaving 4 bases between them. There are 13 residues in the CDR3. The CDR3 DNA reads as TGTGCCAGCAGTTACTCTCAGAACTATGGCTACACCTTC. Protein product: CASSYSQNYGYTF.

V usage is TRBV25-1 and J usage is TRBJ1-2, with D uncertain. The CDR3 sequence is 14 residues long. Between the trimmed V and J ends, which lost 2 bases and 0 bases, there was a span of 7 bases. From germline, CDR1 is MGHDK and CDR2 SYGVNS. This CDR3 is CASSERSTNYGYTF. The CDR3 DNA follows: TGTGCCAGCAGTGAACGGTCGACTAACTATGGCTACACCTTC.

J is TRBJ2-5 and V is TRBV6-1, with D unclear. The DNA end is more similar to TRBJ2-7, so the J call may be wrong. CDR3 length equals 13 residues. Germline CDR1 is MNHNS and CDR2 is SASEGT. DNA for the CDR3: TGTGCCAGCAGTGAAGGCACCCCCTACGAGCAGTACTTC. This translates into CASSEGTPYEQYF.

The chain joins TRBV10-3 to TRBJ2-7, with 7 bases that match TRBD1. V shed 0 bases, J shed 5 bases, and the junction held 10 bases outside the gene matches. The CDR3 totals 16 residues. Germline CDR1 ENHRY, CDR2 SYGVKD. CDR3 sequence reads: CAISESSLTGNDEQYF. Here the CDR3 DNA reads TGTGCCATCAGTGAGTCATCCCTGACAGGGAACGACGAGCAGTACTTC.

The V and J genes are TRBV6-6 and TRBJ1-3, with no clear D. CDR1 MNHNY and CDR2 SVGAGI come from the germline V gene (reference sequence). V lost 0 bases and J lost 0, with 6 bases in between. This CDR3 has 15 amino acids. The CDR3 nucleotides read TGTGCCAGCAGTTACTCTGGCAACTCTGGAAACACCATATATTTT. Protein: CASSYSGNSGNTIYF.

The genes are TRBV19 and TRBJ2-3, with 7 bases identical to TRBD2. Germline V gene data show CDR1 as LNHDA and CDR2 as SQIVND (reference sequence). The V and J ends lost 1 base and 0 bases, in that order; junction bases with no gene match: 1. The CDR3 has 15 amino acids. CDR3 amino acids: CASSIGLASTDTQYF. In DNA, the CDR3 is TGTGCCAGTAGTATAGGACTAGCAAGCACAGATACGCAGTATTTT.

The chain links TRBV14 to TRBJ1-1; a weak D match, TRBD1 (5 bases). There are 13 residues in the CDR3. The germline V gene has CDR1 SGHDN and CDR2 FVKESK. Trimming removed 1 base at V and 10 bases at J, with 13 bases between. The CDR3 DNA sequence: TGTGCCAGCAGCCAAGCGGAGGGGAGGGGAGCTTTCTTT. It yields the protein CASSQAEGRGAFF.

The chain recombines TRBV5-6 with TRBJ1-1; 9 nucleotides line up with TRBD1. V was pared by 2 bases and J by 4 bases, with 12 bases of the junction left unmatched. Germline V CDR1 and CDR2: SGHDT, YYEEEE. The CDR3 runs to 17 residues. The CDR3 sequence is CASSFPLLGQGSTEAFF. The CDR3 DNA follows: TGTGCCAGCAGCTTTCCCCTTCTGGGACAGGGAAGCACTGAAGCTTTCTTT.

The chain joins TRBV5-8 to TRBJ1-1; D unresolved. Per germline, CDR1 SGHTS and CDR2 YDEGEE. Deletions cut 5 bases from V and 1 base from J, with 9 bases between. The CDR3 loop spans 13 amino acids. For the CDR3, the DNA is TGTGCCAGCAGTGCTTACAGGAACACTGAAGCTTTCTTT. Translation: CASSAYRNTEAFF.

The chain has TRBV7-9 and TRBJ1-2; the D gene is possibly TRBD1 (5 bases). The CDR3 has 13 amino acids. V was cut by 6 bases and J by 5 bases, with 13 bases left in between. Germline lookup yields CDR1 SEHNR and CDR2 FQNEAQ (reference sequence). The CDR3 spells CASSPSGGYGYTF. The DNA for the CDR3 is TGTGCCAGCAGTCCGAGCGGGGGATATGGCTACACCTTC.